The rows below give T cell receptor beta chains drawn from one sample of a study of vaccination and CD4 T cells after COVID-19. Their recognized antigens are unknown. TCRdb passed the PCR reads through MiXCR, listing each CDR3 protein once. The sample contains approximately 3,500 distinct CDR3 sequences, approximately 40% of which appear only once. Sequencing input: CD4+ T cells from blood, cultured in vitro. The source is a human donor who had recovered from COVID-19. The CDR3 runs from the conserved cysteine through the conserved F or W. Each record gives: D gene, V gene, clone size, J gene, CDR3 DNA, CDR3 protein. A D gene is named only where the DNA matches it firmly. A clone size is listed for some rows: how often the clone was seen (once, few, many), or a class if it is expanded.

>NA|TRBV30|NA|TRBJ1-1
TGTGCCTGGAGGGAGAACGCTGAAGCTTTCTTT
CAWRENAEAFF
>NA|TRBV12-3/TRBV12-4|medium-sized|TRBJ1-6
TGTGCCAGCAGCGGACTGATTAATTCACCCCTCCACTTT
CASSGLINSPLHF
>NA|TRBV6-1|few|TRBJ2-3
TGTGCCAGCAGTAGAGGGGGCGGGGGGCTTGGCGATACGCAGTATTTT
CASSRGGGGLGDTQYF
>NA|TRBV2|NA|TRBJ1-1
TGTGCCAGCCACGGGAGAACTGAAGCTTTCTTT
CASHGRTEAFF
>NA|TRBV19|NA|TRBJ1-1
TGTGCCAGTAGTTCAAGGGGAGGCACTGAAGCTTTCTTT
CASSSRGGTEAFF
>TRBD1|TRBV12-3/TRBV12-4|NA|TRBJ1-1
TGTGCCAGCACTATCGGACAGGGGAGGGGAGGCACTGAAGCTTTCTTT
CASTIGQGRGGTEAFF
>NA|TRBV25-1|NA|TRBJ2-3
TGTGCCAGCAGTGAAGGAGGGTTTACTAGCACAGATACGCAGTATTTT
CASSEGGFTSTDTQYF
>NA|TRBV25-1|few|TRBJ2-4
TGTGCCAGCAGTGAATCGACAGGTCGGATGAAAAACATTCAGTACTTC
CASSESTGRMKNIQYF
>NA|TRBV20-1|NA|TRBJ1-2
TGCAGTGCCCCCGGTGGGGGGGTGCTGGCTAACTATGGCTACACCTTC
CSAPGGGVLANYGYTF
>TRBD1|TRBV6-1|NA|TRBJ2-7
TGTGCCAGCAGTGACCCAGGGGGCGTGGGGCAGTACTTC
CASSDPGGVGQYF
>NA|TRBV28|hyperexpanded|TRBJ1-3
TGTGCCAGCGGGGAGGGAAACACCATATATTTT
CASGEGNTIYF
>NA|TRBV20-1|few|TRBJ2-3
TGCAGTGCTGGGCCGACCGGGGGATACACAGATACGCAGTATTTT
CSAGPTGGYTDTQYF
>NA|TRBV20-1|few|TRBJ2-6
TGCAGTGCAACCCCCACCTCTGGGGCCAACGTCCTGACTTTC
CSATPTSGANVLTF
>NA|TRBV9|NA|TRBJ1-6
TGTGCCAGCAGCCCCCGGGTAGGGGATAATTCACCCCTCCACTTT
CASSPRVGDNSPLHF
>TRBD2|TRBV20-1|few|TRBJ2-2
TGCAGTGCCGCAGCGGGGGGGTTGGCCGGGGAGCTGTTTTTT
CSAAAGGLAGELFF
>TRBD2|TRBV12-3/TRBV12-4|NA|TRBJ2-5
TGTGCCAGCACCACCGGACTAGCGGGGGGACAAGAGACCCAGTACTTC
CASTTGLAGGQETQYF